These T cell receptor beta chains were read from a single sample in a study of shared clonotypes between healthy human individuals. Method: immunoSEQ multiplex PCR; TCRdb's copy keeps in-frame clones and lacks some. The sample comprises millions of clones, more than 80% of which are singletons, and roughly 0.15% rests with the top ten. Source material: naive CD4+ T cells sorted from blood. These receptors were collected from a man aged 18 to 30 in good health. Both conserved end residues are part of each CDR3. D genes are given only for firm matches. Some rows mark clone size as missing; the rest say once, few, many or name a class of expanded clone.

TRBD1	TRBV6-5	once	TRBJ2-7	TGTGCCAGCAGTTTAGACAGGGGGGGTTCCTACGAGCAGTACTTC	CASSLDRGGSYEQYF
TRBD1	TRBV10-3	NA	TRBJ1-1	TGTGCCATCAGAGAAGACAGGGGAGTAACTGAAGCTTTCTTT	CAIREDRGVTEAFF
TRBD2	TRBV11-2	NA	TRBJ2-5	TGTGCCAGCAGCCGTAGCGGGAGGGCCGGAGAGACCCAGTACTTC	CASSRSGRAGETQYF
NA	TRBV13	NA	TRBJ2-3	TGTGCCAGCAGCGCTAGCACAGATACGCAGTATTTT	CASSASTDTQYF
NA	TRBV6-5	NA	TRBJ2-7	TGTGCCAGCAGTTACGTCCAGGGGAGCTCCTACGAGCAGTACTTC	CASSYVQGSSYEQYF
NA	TRBV19	NA	TRBJ1-2	TGTGCCAGTACCCTCGACAGAAACTATGGCTACACCTTC	CASTLDRNYGYTF
NA	TRBV5-4	few	TRBJ1-1	TGTGCCAGCAGCTCGGGACCCAGTCAAACTGAAGCTTTCTTT	CASSSGPSQTEAFF
TRBD2	TRBV4-3	NA	TRBJ2-5	TGCGCCAGCAGCCAGGATAGCGGGAGTTTCCGTCAAGAGACCCAGTACTTC	CASSQDSGSFRQETQYF
NA	TRBV6-5	few	TRBJ1-1	TGTGCCAGCAGTGGACACAGACCCACTGAAGCTTTCTTT	CASSGHRPTEAFF
NA	TRBV4-1	NA	TRBJ1-5	TGCGCCAGCAGTCAAGCGACTCATAGCAATCAGCCCCAGCATTTT	CASSQATHSNQPQHF
TRBD1	TRBV15	NA	TRBJ2-7	TGTGCCACCAGCAGAGGGACAGGGGTCTCCTACGAGCAGTACTTC	CATSRGTGVSYEQYF
TRBD2	TRBV27	NA	TRBJ2-3	TGTGCCAGCAGTTTCAAGCGGGAGGTAGATACGCAGTATTTT	CASSFKREVDTQYF
NA	TRBV9	once	TRBJ2-3	TGTGCCAGCAGCCGGAACGGGATGGTCCCAGATACGCAGTATTTT	CASSRNGMVPDTQYF
NA	TRBV6-6	once	TRBJ1-3	TGTGCCAGCAGCCCCCTGGGGCAGAGAACTGGAAACACCATATATTTT	CASSPLGQRTGNTIYF
NA	TRBV29-1	NA	TRBJ2-1	TGCAGCGTTGTAGATGGGGGAGGCAATGAGCAGTTCTTC	CSVVDGGGNEQFF
NA	TRBV5-1	NA	TRBJ1-3	TGCGCCAGCAGCTTAACGGCACTCTCTGGAAACACCATATATTTT	CASSLTALSGNTIYF
NA	TRBV5-1	NA	TRBJ2-2	TGCGCCGGGAGGAGGGACACCGGGGAGCTGTTTTTT	CAGRRDTGELFF
NA	TRBV7-6	NA	TRBJ2-5	TGTGCCAGCAGCTTAGAGCCAACCTGGGGAGAGACCCAGTACTTC	CASSLEPTWGETQYF
NA	TRBV4-1	NA	TRBJ1-4	TGCGCCAGCAGCCAAGACCCTTCGGGCGAAAAACTGTTTTTT	CASSQDPSGEKLFF
NA	TRBV9	few	TRBJ2-6	TGTGCCAGCAGCGTAAGGGCTGGGGCCAACGTCCTGACTTTC	CASSVRAGANVLTF
NA	TRBV10-2	NA	TRBJ2-3	TGCGCCAGCAGCGAGATCGGAGGAGATACGCAGTATTTT	CASSEIGGDTQYF
TRBD1	TRBV10-3	NA	TRBJ2-7	TGTGCCATCAGTGAGTTCGGGACAGGCGTGGAGCAGTACTTC	CAISEFGTGVEQYF
TRBD2	TRBV5-1	NA	TRBJ2-7	TGCGCCAGCAGCTTGGGGCTAGCGGGATTCTACGAGCAGTACTTC	CASSLGLAGFYEQYF
NA	TRBV6-6	NA	TRBJ2-2	TGTGCCAGCAGAAGCCGGACCCGAAGGGAAACCGGGGAGCTGTTTTTT	CASRSRTRRETGELFF
NA	TRBV30	NA	TRBJ2-3	TGTGCCTGGAGTGCCAGCCTAGCGAGAACAGATACGCAGTATTTT	CAWSASLARTDTQYF
TRBD2	TRBV5-1	NA	TRBJ2-5	TGCGCCAGCAGCCCGGGAGCCGTAAGCGGGGGGGCTGGTGAGACCCAGTACTTC	CASSPGAVSGGAGETQYF
TRBD1	TRBV7-9	once	TRBJ2-2	TGTGCCAGCAGCCTTGGACAGGGCTCTTCCGGGGAGCTGTTTTTT	CASSLGQGSSGELFF
TRBD2	TRBV19	NA	TRBJ2-1	TGTGCCAGTAGTAAACTAGCGGGAGCCCCTTATGGGACCTACAATGAGCAGTTCTTC	CASSKLAGAPYGTYNEQFF
TRBD2	TRBV5-4	NA	TRBJ2-7	TGTGCCAGCAGCACCGCGACTAGCGGGGGCCAATACGAGCAGTACTTC	CASSTATSGGQYEQYF
NA	TRBV28	NA	TRBJ2-2	TGTGCCAGCCTCTTCAGGGACACCGGGGAGCTGTTTTTT	CASLFRDTGELFF